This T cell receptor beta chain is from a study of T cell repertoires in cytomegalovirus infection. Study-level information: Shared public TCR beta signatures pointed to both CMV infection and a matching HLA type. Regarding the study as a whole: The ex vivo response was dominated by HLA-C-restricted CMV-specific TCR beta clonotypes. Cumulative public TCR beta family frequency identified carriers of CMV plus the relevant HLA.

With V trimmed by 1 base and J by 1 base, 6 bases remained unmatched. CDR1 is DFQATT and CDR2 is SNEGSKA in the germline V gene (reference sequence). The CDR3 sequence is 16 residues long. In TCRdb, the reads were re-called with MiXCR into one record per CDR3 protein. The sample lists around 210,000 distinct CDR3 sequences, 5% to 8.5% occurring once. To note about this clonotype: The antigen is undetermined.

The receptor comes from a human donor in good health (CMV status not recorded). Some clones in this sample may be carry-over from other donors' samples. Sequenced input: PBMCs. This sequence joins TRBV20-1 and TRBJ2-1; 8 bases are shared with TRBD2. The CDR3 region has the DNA TGCAGTGCTAGAGCCACTAGCGGTGCATCCTACAATGAGCAGTTCTTC. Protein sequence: CSARATSGASYNEQFF.